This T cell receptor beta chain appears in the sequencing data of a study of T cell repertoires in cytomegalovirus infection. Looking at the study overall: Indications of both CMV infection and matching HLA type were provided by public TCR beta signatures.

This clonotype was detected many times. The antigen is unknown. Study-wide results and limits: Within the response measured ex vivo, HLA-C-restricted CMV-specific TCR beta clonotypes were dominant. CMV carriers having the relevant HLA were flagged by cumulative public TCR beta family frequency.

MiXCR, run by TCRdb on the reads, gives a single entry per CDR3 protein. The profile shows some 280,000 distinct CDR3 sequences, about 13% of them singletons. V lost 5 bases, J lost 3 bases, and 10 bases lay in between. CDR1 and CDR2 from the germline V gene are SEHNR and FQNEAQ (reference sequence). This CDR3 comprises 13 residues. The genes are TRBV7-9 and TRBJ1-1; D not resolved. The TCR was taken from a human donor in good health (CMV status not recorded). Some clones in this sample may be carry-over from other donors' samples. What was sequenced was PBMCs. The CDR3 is CASSHFGDTEAFF. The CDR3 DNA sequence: TGTGCCAGCAGCCACTTCGGGGACACTGAAGCTTTCTTT.